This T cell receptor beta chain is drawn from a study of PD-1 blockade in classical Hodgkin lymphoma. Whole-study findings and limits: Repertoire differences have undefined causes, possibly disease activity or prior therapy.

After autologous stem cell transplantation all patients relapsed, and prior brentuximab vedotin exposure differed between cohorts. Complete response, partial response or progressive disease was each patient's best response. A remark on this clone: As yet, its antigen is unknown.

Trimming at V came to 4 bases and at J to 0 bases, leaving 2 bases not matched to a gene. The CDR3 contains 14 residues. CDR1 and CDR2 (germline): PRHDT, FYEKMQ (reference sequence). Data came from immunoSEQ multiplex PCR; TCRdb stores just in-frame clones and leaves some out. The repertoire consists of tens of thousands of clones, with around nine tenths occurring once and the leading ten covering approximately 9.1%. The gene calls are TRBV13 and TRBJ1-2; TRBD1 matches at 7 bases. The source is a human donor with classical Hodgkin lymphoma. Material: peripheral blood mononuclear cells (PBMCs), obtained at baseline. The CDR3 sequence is CASSYQGANYGYTF. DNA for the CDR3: TGTGCCAGCAGCTACCAGGGGGCTAACTATGGCTACACCTTC.